This TCR beta chain was identified during a study of long-term antiretroviral therapy in people with HIV. Looking at the study overall: The earliest samples came from an era when ART typically awaited falling CD4 counts.

This CDR3 is built from 16 residues. With 2 bases removed from V and 0 bases from J, the gap between germline ends came to 13 bases. Germline V gene data show CDR1 as MGHDK and CDR2 as SYGVNS. A v3.0 immunoSEQ assay was performed at survey level. Here immunoSEQ multiplex PCR was the method, and the copy in TCRdb shows in-frame clones only, minus some. The data contain tens of thousands of clones, around nine tenths of them singletons. The sample consisted of unsorted PBMCs, taken 5.2 years after starting antiretroviral therapy. The chain employs TRBV25-1 and TRBJ1-1; D not resolved. This sequence was found in a middle-aged woman with HIV. The CDR3 sequence is CASSEKAQFMNTEAFF. As DNA, the CDR3 is TGTGCCAGCAGTGAAAAAGCCCAGTTCATGAACACTGAAGCTTTCTTT.